This T cell receptor (beta chain) was retrieved from a study of cytomegalovirus exposure and HLA in healthy donors. As to this clone: The antigen is unknown.

Vbeta (60) and Jbeta (13) primers were used in the PCR. TCRdb's table, derived via immunoSEQ multiplex PCR, lists solely in-frame clones and lacks some. The table includes approximately 170,000 clones, about 64% detected once. The CDR3 has 17 amino acids. In germline, CDR1 is LNHDA, CDR2 SQIVND (reference sequence). The V and J ends lost 4 bases and 1 base, in that order; junction bases with no gene match: 10. Study-level results: Many donors carried some public TCRs, although rarity characterized most TCR sequences. The authors later found TCR association rates varying by HLA locus, with DRB1 most and HLA-C fewest. A prior analysis recorded that most TCR beta V segments were productive about 87% or about 30% of the time. Exclusion as indistinguishable affected some V segments, including TRBV6-2 and TRBV6-3.

The specimen was PBMCs. The TCR was taken from a man between 50 and 59 years old in good health and CMV-seronegative. The V and J genes are TRBV19 and TRBJ1-5, with TRBD1 matching 7 bases. As DNA, the CDR3 is TGTGCCAGTAGTAAAAGCCCGACAGGGCTAAGCAATCAGCCCCAGCATTTT. This sequence encodes CASSKSPTGLSNQPQHF.